These 5 T cell receptor beta chains share one sample of origin, sequenced in a study of blood T cells in healthy people across ages. With a J-beta primer mix and a sample-barcoded 5' primer, a second PCR ran about 7 to 12 cycles. Via MiXCR, TCRdb re-called the 5' RACE reads, giving one row per CDR3 protein. The table lists around 690,000 distinct CDR3 sequences, 58% of them singletons. Sequencing was carried out using blood. The receptors shown here come from a man in his sixties in good health.

The chain is built from TRBV7-2 and TRBJ1-4; D remains ambiguous. V lost 3 bases and J lost 5, with 16 bases in between. The CDR3 extends over 16 amino acids. Germline values: CDR1 SGHTA, CDR2 FQGNSA. The chain's CDR3 is CASSFGPGRRNEKLFF. The DNA for the CDR3 is TGTGCCAGCAGCTTTGGCCCCGGGCGACGGAATGAAAAACTGTTTTTT. Full variable domain (outside the CDR3, taken from reference TRBV7-2 and TRBJ1-4): GAGVSQSPSNKVTEKGKDVELRCDPISGHTALYWYRQSLGQGLEFLIYFQGNSAPDKSGLPSDRFSAERTGGSVSTLTIQRTQQEDSAVYLCASSFGPGRRNEKLFFGSGTQLSVL.

This sequence joins TRBV7-9 and TRBJ2-1; no firm D call. The germline V gene encodes CDR1 SEHNR and CDR2 FQNEAQ (reference sequence). This CDR3 has 14 residues. The ends were cut back, 4 bases at V and 1 base at J, with 8 bases in the middle. CDR3 nucleotide sequence: TGTGCCAGCAGCTCCACGGTATCCTACAATGAGCAGTTCTTC. This codes for CASSSTVSYNEQFF.

The chain is built from TRBV20-1 and TRBJ1-6; D is perhaps TRBD1 (5 bases). Between the trimmed V and J ends, which lost 4 bases and 10 bases, there was a span of 8 bases. This CDR3 region has 11 residues. In germline, CDR1 is DFQATT, CDR2 SNEGSKA (reference sequence). In DNA form, the CDR3 reads TGCAGTGCTACCGACAGCTCACCCCTCCACTTT. Translating it yields CSATDSSPLHF.

This clonotype was recorded at least ten times. The V gene is TRBV24-1, the J gene TRBJ2-1, with 10 bases fitting TRBD1. The length of the CDR3 is 16 residues. The V segment lost 4 bases and the J segment 2 bases; nucleotides outside the gene matches: 4. CDR1 and CDR2 from the germline V gene are KGHDR and SFDVKD. CDR3 loop: CATSDTGTGAYNEQFF. As DNA, the CDR3 is TGTGCCACCAGTGACACCGGGACAGGGGCCTACAATGAGCAGTTCTTC.

This clonotype showed up just a few times. The V call is TRBV12-3 or TRBV12-4, the J call TRBJ2-1; 9 positions match TRBD2. The V gene end was trimmed by 2 bases and the J gene end by 8 bases; junction bases not matched to a gene: 4. There are 14 residues in the CDR3. CDR3 sequence reads: CASSLRSGGHEQFF. The CDR3 region has the DNA TGTGCCAGCAGTTTACGGAGCGGGGGGCATGAGCAGTTCTTC.